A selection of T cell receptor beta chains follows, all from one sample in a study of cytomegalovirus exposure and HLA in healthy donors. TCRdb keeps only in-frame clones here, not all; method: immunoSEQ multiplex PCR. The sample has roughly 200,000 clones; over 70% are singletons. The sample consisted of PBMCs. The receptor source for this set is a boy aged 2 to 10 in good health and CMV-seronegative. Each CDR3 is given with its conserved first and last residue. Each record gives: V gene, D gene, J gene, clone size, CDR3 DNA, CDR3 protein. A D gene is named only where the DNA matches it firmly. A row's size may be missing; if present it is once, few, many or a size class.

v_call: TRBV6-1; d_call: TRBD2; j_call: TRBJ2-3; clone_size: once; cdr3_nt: TGTGCCAGCAGTGCCTTGCGGGAGGTGGCAGATACGCAGTATTTT; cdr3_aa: CASSALREVADTQYF
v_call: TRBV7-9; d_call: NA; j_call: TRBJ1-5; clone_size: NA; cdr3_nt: TGTGCCAGCAGCTTAGCTGGTTGGAGGGGCAATCAGCCCCAGCATTTT; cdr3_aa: CASSLAGWRGNQPQHF
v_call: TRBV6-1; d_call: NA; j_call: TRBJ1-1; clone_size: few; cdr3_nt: TGTGCCAGCAGTCAGGGGATTAGGGAAGCTTTCTTT; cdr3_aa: CASSQGIREAFF
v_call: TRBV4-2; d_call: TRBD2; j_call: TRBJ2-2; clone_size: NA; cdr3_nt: TGTGCCAGCAGCCGTCCCACGCGGGATCCGGGACTAGCGGGAGGTTTGATTGGTGACGGGGAGCTGTTTTTT; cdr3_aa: CASSRPTRDPGLAGGLIGDGELFF
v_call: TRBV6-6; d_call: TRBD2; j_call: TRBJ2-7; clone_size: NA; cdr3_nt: TGTGCCAGCAGAGGGACTAGCGGTCCCTACGAGCAGTACTTC; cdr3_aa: CASRGTSGPYEQYF
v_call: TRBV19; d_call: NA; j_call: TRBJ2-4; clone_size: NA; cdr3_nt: TGTGCCAGTACGGGATTAGCCAAAAACATTCAGTACTTC; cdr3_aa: CASTGLAKNIQYF
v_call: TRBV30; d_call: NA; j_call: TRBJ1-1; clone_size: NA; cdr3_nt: TGTGCCTGGAGTGTAGGAGGGATGAACACTGAAGCTTTCTTT; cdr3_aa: CAWSVGGMNTEAFF
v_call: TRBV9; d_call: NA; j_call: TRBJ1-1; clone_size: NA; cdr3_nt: TGTGCCAGCAGCGAAATCGGGTACACTGAAGCTTTCTTT; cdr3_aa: CASSEIGYTEAFF
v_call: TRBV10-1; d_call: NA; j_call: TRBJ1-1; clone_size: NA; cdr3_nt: TGCGCCAGCACAACCGGACGGGGGAACGCTGAAGCTTTCTTT; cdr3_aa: CASTTGRGNAEAFF
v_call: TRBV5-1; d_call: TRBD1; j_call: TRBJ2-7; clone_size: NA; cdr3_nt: TGCGCCAGCAGCTCGACAGGGGGCGCGCATTACGAGCAGTACTTC; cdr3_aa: CASSSTGGAHYEQYF
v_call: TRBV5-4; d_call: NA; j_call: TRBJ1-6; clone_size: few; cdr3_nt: TGTGCCAGCAGCTTGGGACGGGGGAATTCACCCCTCCACTTT; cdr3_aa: CASSLGRGNSPLHF
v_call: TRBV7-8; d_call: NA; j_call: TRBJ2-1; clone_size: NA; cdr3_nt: TGTGCCAGCAGCTCTTTAGGGGGTGAGCAGTTCTTC; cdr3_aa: CASSSLGGEQFF
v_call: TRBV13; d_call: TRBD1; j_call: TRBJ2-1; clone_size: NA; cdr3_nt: TGTGCCAGCAGCCCGCAGGGGGCCAGCTCCTACAATGAGCAGTTCTTC; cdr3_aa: CASSPQGASSYNEQFF
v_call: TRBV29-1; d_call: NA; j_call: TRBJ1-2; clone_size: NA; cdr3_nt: TGCAGCCTCGACGCGGGGGCTAATGGCTACACCTTC; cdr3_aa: CSLDAGANGYTF